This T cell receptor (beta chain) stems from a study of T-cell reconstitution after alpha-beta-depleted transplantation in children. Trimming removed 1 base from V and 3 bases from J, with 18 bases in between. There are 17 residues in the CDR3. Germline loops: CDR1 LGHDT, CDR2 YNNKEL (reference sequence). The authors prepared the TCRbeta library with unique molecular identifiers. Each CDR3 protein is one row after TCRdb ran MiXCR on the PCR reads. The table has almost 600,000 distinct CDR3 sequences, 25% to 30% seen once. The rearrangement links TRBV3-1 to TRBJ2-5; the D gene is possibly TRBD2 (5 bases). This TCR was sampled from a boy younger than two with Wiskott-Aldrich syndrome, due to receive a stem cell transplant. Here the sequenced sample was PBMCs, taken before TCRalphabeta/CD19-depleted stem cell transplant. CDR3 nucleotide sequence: TGTGCCAGCAGCCAAGGGATCGGGTTAGCGCCCAAAGAGACCCAGTACTTC. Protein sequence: CASSQGIGLAPKETQYF.